The 21 T cell receptor beta chains below were found in one sample sequenced in a study of cytotoxic CD8 clonotypes in ibrutinib-treated CLL. Some clones are missing from TCRdb's copy, which holds only in-frame ones; the method was immunoSEQ multiplex PCR. Of 76,000 or so clones in the sample, roughly 83% were seen once. The sample was PBMCs, taken after 24 months of ibrutinib treatment. Receptor source: a human donor with chronic lymphocytic leukemia.

This rearrangement joins TRBV27 to TRBJ2-7; 7 nucleotides align to TRBD1. CDR1 MNHEY and CDR2 SMNVEV come from the germline V gene (reference sequence). The CDR3 is 13 amino acids. V trimming: 11 bases; J trimming: 4 bases; junction bases outside the gene matches: 11. CDR3 protein: CACQFAGGYEQYF. The CDR3 DNA reads TGTGCCTGCCAATTCGCAGGGGGTTACGAGCAGTACTTC.

CDR3 sequence (DNA): TGTGCCAGCAGTGAAGCGGGACAGGGCTACGAGCAGTACTTC. Its protein product is CASSEAGQGYEQYF. The gene calls are TRBV6-1 and TRBJ2-7; TRBD1 agrees at 9 bases. Trimming took 0 bases from V and 3 from J; bases not matched to a gene: 0. This CDR3 is 14 amino acids long. The V gene's germline CDR1 is MNHNS and CDR2 SASEGT.

The V and J genes are TRBV30 and TRBJ1-5; the match to TRBD1 covers 7 bases. The J segment lost 7 bases and the V segment lost 5 bases, leaving 14 bases of the junction unmatched. The CDR3 length is 15 residues. Germline CDR1 reads GTSNPN; CDR2 reads SVGIG (reference sequence). The CDR3 region has the DNA TGTGCCTGGTCCCCCAGGGGGACGGCGGACCAGCCCCAGCATTTT. Translated: CAWSPRGTADQPQHF.

The J gene is TRBJ2-3, the V gene TRBV5-6; 7 bases match TRBD1. After removal of 3 bases from V and 4 bases from J, the junction contained 8 bases not matched to a gene. The CDR3 runs 15 residues. Germline CDR1 reads SGHDT; CDR2 reads YYEEEE. The CDR3 sequence: CASSSPGGISDTQYF. Here the CDR3 DNA reads TGTGCCAGCAGCTCCCCAGGGGGAATATCAGATACGCAGTATTTT. Looking up the rest from reference TRBV5-6 and TRBJ2-3 gives the full variable domain: DAGVTQSPTHLIKTRGQQVTLRCSPKSGHDTVSWYQQALGQGPQFIFQYYEEEERQRGNFPDRFSGHQFPNYSSELNVNALLLGDSALYLCASSSPGGISDTQYFGPGTRLTVL.

This clone has only one observation. The chain uses TRBV28 and TRBJ2-5; D possibly matches TRBD1 or TRBD2 (6 bases each). CDR1 is MDHEN and CDR2 is SYDVKM in the germline V gene. This CDR3 comprises 15 residues. V was pared by 7 bases and J by 5 bases, with 20 bases between. The CDR3 DNA reads TGTGCCAGCATCCCCGGGGGCAGGGGCTTGGAGACCCAGTACTTC. It encodes CASIPGGRGLETQYF.

This clone was counted a single time. The chain joins TRBV7-9 to TRBJ1-4, with D unclear. Germline assignment: CDR1 SEHNR and CDR2 FQNEAQ (reference sequence). The germline V and J ends were trimmed by 5 bases and 2 bases, with 12 bases remaining between them. This CDR3 is 15 amino acids long. The CDR3 DNA follows: TGTGCCAGCAGCCGGGGAGCGCTCACTAATGAAAAACTGTTTTTT. This gives the protein CASSRGALTNEKLFF.

The V call is TRBV11-2, the J call TRBJ2-7; TRBD1 aligns across 7 bases. The junction had 16 bases not matched to a gene; V was cut back by 3 bases and J by 5 bases. The CDR3 loop spans 17 amino acids. Germline V gene data show CDR1 as SGHAT and CDR2 as FQNNGV. Here the CDR3 DNA reads TGTGCCAGCAGCTTGTTCGTGAGGAGACAGGGCGTTCACGAGCAGTACTTC. Translated: CASSLFVRRQGVHEQYF.

V gene TRBV19 combines with J gene TRBJ2-7; 12 bases are shared with TRBD2. Germline values: CDR1 LNHDA, CDR2 SQIVND (reference sequence). The ends lost 4 bases at V and 6 bases at J; junction bases unmatched: 7. The CDR3 is 15 residues long. CDR3 region: CASSKATSGRTEQYF. The CDR3 DNA reads TGTGCCAGTAGTAAGGCGACTAGCGGGAGAACCGAGCAGTACTTC.

The chain links TRBV2 to TRBJ2-3; D is perhaps TRBD2 (6 bases). The germline V gene encodes CDR1 SNHLY and CDR2 FYNNEI. This CDR3 comprises 17 residues. Deletions cut 7 bases from V and 1 base from J, with 21 bases between. The chain's CDR3 is CASKGILGRRGTDTQYF. DNA of the CDR3: TGTGCCAGCAAGGGAATACTTGGGCGGAGGGGCACAGATACGCAGTATTTT.

In its sample, this clone was seen a few times. For the CDR3, the DNA is TGTGCCAGCAGCCGGGACAGGGGTAGCAATCAGCCCCAGCATTTT. It translates to CASSRDRGSNQPQHF. This rearrangement joins TRBV2 to TRBJ1-5; 10 bases map to TRBD1. V was clipped by 6 bases and J by 0 bases; unmatched bases: 2. CDR1 and CDR2 from the germline V gene are SNHLY and FYNNEI. This CDR3 is 15 amino acids long.

This clone has a single count. This chain uses TRBV29-1 with TRBJ1-4, with a weak D call TRBD1 (6 bases). V lost 7 bases, J lost 4 bases, and 13 bases lay in between. The V gene's germline CDR1 is SQVTM and CDR2 ANQGSEA. This CDR3 comprises 13 residues. The CDR3 region has the DNA TGCAGCGCCGGAGGGGGGGTTAATGAAAAACTGTTTTTT. Protein: CSAGGGVNEKLFF.

The gene calls are TRBV20-1 and TRBJ1-1; D remains ambiguous. Per the germline V gene, CDR1 is DFQATT and CDR2 is SNEGSKA (reference sequence). The CDR3 is made up of 11 amino acids. V lost 6 bases, J lost 1 base, and 6 bases lay in between. As DNA, the CDR3 is TGCAGTGCACCGGAGAACACTGAAGCTTTCTTT. This encodes CSAPENTEAFF.

This chain links TRBV27 with TRBJ2-2; D possibly corresponds to TRBD2 (6 bases). Per the germline V gene, CDR1 is MNHEY and CDR2 is SMNVEV (reference sequence). V lost 2 bases and J lost 8, with 9 bases in between. The CDR3 has 13 amino acids. The CDR3 region has the DNA TGTGCCAGCAGTTTAGCTAGCGCAGGGGAGCTGTTTTTT. Translating gives CASSLASAGELFF.

This chain connects TRBV7-2 to TRBJ2-1, with 8 bases aligning to TRBD2. V trimming: 5 bases; J trimming: 6 bases; junction bases outside the gene matches: 9. The germline gives CDR1 SGHTA, CDR2 FQGNSA. The CDR3 has 15 amino acids. The CDR3 loop is CASSVRGGGINEQFF. The CDR3 nucleotides read TGTGCCAGCAGCGTCCGGGGGGGCGGGATCAATGAGCAGTTCTTC.

This chain connects TRBV2 to TRBJ2-3, with D tentatively TRBD2 (7 bases). The CDR3 length is 17 residues. Per germline, CDR1 SNHLY and CDR2 FYNNEI. The V gene lost 7 bases and the J gene lost 5 bases, with 25 bases spanning the gap. Here the CDR3 reads CASKDQGGGPMIDTQYF. CDR3 DNA: TGTGCCAGCAAGGATCAAGGGGGAGGGCCAATGATAGATACGCAGTATTTT. The full variable domain, rest sourced from reference TRBV2 and TRBJ2-3, is EPEVTQTPSHQVTQMGQEVILRCVPISNHLYFYWYRQILGQKVEFLVSFYNNEISEKSEIFDDQFSVERPDGSNFTLKIRSTKLEDSAMYFCASKDQGGGPMIDTQYFGPGTRLTVL.

The table lists this clone with a few counts. The chain links TRBV28 to TRBJ2-5, with D unclear. Looked up from germline, CDR1 is MDHEN and CDR2 is SYDVKM. The V end lost 2 bases, the J end lost 1 base, and 5 bases lay between the germline ends. The CDR3 consists of 13 residues. Written as DNA, the CDR3 is TGTGCCAGCAGTTTACCCCCCCAAGAGACCCAGTACTTC. Amino acid sequence: CASSLPPQETQYF.

The chain recombines TRBV27 with TRBJ1-1; a possible D gene is TRBD1 (6 bases). Trimming removed 7 bases from V and 0 bases from J, with 21 bases in between. Germline V gene sequence: CDR1 MNHEY, CDR2 SMNVEV (reference sequence). The CDR3 runs 17 residues. This chain's CDR3 is CASTSRTGFGMNTEAFF. CDR3 bases: TGTGCCAGCACCTCCCGCACAGGGTTCGGTATGAACACTGAAGCTTTCTTT.

This chain uses TRBV6-1 with TRBJ1-5; tentative D call: TRBD1 (5 bases). The V end lost 4 bases, the J end lost 0 bases, and 13 bases lay between the germline ends. This CDR3 has 16 amino acids. CDR1 MNHNS and CDR2 SASEGT come from the germline V gene. CDR3 sequence reads: CASSVGTAYSNQPQHF. DNA for the CDR3: TGTGCCAGCAGTGTAGGGACCGCTTATAGCAATCAGCCCCAGCATTTT.

This chain connects TRBV6-4 to TRBJ1-5; D not certain. CDR1 MRHNA and CDR2 SNTAGT come from the germline V gene. This CDR3 contains 17 residues. Trimming cost V 6 bases and J 1 base, with 19 bases left between them. The CDR3 reads CASSPTPNHCSNQPQHF. The DNA of the CDR3 is TGTGCCAGCAGCCCCACCCCCAATCATTGCAGCAATCAGCCCCAGCATTTT.

This rearrangement joins TRBV7-7 to TRBJ2-7; D unclear. The V end lost 5 bases, the J end lost 6 bases, and 14 bases lay between the germline ends. From germline, CDR1 is SSHAT and CDR2 FNYEAQ (reference sequence). This CDR3 region has 13 residues. The chain's CDR3 is CASSDNPSGEQYF. The CDR3 region has the DNA TGTGCCAGCAGCGACAATCCTTCGGGCGAGCAGTACTTC.

This clone was found a few times. This rearrangement joins TRBV4-3 to TRBJ1-5; D might be TRBD1 (5 bases). Germline-derived CDR1 and CDR2 are LGHNA and YSLEER. V lost 4 bases to trimming and J lost 5 bases, with 12 bases between them. CDR3 length equals 14 residues. CDR3 loop: CASSPRRDHQPQHF. CDR3 bases: TGCGCCAGCAGCCCTCGCAGGGACCATCAGCCCCAGCATTTT.